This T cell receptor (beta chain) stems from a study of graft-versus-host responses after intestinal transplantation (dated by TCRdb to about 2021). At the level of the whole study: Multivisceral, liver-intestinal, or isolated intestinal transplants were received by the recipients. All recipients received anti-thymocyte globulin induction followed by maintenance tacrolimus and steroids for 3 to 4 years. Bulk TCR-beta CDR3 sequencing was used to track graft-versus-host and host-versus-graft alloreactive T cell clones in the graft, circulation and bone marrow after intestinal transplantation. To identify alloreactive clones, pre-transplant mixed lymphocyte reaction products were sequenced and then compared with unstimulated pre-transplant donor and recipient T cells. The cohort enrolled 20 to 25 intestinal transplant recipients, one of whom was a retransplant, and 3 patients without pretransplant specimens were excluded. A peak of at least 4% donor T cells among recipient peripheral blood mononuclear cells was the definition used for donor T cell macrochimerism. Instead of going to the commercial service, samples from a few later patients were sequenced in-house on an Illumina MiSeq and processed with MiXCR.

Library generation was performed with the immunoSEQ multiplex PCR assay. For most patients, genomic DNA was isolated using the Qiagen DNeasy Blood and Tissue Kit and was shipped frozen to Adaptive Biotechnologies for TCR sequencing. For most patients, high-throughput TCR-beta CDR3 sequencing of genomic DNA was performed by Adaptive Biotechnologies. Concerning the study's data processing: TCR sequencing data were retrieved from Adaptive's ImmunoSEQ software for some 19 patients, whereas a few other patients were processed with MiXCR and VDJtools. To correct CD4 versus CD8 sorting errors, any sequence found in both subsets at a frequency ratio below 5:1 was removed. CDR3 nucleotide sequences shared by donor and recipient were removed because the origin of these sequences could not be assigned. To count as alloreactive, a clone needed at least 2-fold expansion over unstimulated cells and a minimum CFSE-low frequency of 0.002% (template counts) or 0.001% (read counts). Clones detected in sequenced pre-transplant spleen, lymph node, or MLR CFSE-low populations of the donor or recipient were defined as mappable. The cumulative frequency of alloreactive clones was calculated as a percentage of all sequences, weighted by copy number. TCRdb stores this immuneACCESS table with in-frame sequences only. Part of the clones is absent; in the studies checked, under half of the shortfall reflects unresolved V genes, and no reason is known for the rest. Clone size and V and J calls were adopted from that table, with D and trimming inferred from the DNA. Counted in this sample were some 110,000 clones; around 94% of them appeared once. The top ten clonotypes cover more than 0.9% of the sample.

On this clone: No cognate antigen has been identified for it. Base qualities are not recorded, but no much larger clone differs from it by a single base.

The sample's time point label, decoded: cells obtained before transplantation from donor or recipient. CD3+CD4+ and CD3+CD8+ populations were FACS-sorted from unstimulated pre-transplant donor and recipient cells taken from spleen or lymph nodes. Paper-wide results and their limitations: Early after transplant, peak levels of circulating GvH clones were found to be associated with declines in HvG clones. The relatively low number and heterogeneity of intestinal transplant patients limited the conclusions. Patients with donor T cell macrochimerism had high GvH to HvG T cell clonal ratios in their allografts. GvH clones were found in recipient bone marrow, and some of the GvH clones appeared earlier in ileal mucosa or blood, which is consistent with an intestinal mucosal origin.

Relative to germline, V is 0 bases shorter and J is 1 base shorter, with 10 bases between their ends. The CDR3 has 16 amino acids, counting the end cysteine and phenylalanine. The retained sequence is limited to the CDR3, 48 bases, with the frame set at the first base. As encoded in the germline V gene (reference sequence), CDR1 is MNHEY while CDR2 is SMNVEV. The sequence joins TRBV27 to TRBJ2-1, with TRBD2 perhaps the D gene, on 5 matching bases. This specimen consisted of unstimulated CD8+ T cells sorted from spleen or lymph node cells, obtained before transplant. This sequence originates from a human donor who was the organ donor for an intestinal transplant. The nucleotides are TGTGCCAGCAGTTTATCAGGACCGGGGTCCTACAATGAGCAGTTCTTC. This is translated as CASSLSGPGSYNEQFF.